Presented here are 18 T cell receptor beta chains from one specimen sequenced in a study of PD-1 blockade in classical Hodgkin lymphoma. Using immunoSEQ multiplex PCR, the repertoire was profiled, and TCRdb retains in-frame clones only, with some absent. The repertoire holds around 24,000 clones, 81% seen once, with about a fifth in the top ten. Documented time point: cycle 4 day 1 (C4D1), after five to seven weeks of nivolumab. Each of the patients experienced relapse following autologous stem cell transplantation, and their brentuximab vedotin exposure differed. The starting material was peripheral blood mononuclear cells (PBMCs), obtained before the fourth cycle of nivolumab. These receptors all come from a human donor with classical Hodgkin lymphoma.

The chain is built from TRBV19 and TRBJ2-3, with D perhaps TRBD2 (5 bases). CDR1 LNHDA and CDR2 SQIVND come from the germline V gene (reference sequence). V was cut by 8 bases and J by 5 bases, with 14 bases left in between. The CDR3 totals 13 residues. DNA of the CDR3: TGTGCCAGTCGACTCTCAGCGGTAGATACGCAGTATTTT. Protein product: CASRLSAVDTQYF.

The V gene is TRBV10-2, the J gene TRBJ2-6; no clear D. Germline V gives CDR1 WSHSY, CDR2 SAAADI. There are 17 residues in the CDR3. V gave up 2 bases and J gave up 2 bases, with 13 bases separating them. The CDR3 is CASSELMGGPGANVLTF. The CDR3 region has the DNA TGCGCCAGCAGTGAGCTTATGGGTGGCCCTGGGGCCAACGTCCTGACTTTC.

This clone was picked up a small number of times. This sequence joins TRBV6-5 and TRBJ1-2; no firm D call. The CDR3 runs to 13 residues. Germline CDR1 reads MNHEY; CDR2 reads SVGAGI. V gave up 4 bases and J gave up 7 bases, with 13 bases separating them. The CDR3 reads CASSFAGYLGYTF. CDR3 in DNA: TGTGCCAGCAGTTTCGCGGGGTATCTTGGCTACACCTTC.

For the CDR3, the DNA is TGTGCCAGCAGCGTTCCAGTGAACACTGAAGCTTTCTTT. Its translation: CASSVPVNTEAFF. The chain employs TRBV9 and TRBJ1-1; no reliable D call. The CDR3 consists of 13 residues. Per germline, CDR1 SGDLS and CDR2 YYNGEE. The ends were cut back, 2 bases at V and 0 bases at J, with 5 bases in the middle.

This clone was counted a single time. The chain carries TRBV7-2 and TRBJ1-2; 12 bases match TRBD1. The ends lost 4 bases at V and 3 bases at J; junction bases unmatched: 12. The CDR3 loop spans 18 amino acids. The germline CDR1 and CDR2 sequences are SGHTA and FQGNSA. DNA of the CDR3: TGTGCCAGCAGCTCGCCCAAGGGGACAGGGGGCGGTCACTATGGCTACACCTTC. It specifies CASSSPKGTGGGHYGYTF.

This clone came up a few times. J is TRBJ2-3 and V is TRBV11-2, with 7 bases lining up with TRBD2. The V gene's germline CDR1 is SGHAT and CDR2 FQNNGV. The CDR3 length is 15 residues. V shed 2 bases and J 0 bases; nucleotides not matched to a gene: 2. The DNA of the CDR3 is TGTGCCAGCAGCTTATATAGCGGGAGCACAGATACGCAGTATTTT. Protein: CASSLYSGSTDTQYF.

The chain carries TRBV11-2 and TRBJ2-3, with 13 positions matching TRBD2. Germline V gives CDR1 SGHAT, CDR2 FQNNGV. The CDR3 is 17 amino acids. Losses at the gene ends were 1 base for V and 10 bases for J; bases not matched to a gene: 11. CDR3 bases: TGTGCCAGCAGCTTAGGTGGGACTAGCGGGGTTTCTTTGGCGCAGTATTTT. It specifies CASSLGGTSGVSLAQYF.

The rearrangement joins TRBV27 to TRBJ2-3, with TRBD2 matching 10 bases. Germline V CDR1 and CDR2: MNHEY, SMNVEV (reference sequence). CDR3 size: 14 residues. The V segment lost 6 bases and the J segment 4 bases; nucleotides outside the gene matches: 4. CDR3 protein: CASSIGLAADTQYF. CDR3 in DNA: TGTGCCAGCAGCATCGGACTAGCGGCAGATACGCAGTATTTT.

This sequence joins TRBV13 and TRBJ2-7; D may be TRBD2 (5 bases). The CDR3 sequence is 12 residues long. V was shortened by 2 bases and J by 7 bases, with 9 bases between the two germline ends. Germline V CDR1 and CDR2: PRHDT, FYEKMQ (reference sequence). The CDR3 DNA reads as TGTGCCAGCAGCTTACGAGGGATGGAGCAGTACTTC. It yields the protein CASSLRGMEQYF.

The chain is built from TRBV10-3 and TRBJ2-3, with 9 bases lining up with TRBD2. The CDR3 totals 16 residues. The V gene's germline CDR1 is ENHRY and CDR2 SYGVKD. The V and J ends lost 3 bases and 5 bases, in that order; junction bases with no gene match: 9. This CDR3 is CAISEGVAGVEDTQYF. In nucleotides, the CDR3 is TGTGCCATCAGTGAAGGGGTAGCGGGAGTGGAAGATACGCAGTATTTT.

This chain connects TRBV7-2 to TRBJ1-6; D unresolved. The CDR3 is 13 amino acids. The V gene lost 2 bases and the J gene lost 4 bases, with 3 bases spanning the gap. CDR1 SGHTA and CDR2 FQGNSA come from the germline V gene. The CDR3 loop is CASSLMYNSPLHF. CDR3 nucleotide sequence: TGTGCCAGCAGCTTAATGTATAATTCACCCCTCCACTTT.

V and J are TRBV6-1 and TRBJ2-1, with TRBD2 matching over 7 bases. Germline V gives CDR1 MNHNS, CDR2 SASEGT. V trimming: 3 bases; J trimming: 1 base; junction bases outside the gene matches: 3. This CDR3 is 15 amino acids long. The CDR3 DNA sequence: TGTGCCAGCAGTGACAGGGAGGGATCCTACAATGAGCAGTTCTTC. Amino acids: CASSDREGSYNEQFF.

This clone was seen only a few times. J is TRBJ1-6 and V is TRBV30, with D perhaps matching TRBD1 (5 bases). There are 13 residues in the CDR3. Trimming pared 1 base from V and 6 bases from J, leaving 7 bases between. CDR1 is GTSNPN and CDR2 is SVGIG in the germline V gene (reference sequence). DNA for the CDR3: TGTGCCTGGAGTGAGGGGTTTAATTCACCCCTCCACTTT. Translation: CAWSEGFNSPLHF.

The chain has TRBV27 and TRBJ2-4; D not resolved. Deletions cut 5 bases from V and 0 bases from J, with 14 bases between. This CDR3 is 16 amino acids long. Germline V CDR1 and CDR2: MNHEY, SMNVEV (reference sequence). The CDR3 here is CASSRDLGIAKNIQYF. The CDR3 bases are TGTGCCAGCAGTCGTGATCTAGGGATAGCCAAAAACATTCAGTACTTC.

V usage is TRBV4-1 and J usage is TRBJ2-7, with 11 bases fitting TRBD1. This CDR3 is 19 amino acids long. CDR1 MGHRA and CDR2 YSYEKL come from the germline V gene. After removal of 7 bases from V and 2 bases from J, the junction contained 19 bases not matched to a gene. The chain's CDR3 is CASTLIGPGQGGKPYEQYF. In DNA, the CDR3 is TGCGCCAGCACCCTAATCGGCCCGGGACAGGGGGGTAAACCCTACGAGCAGTACTTC.

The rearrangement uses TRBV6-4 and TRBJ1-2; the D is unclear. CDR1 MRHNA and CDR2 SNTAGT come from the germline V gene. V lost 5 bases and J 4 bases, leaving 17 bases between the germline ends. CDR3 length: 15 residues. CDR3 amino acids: CASSPNLDRGYGYTF. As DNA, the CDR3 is TGTGCCAGCAGTCCTAATTTGGACCGAGGCTATGGCTACACCTTC.

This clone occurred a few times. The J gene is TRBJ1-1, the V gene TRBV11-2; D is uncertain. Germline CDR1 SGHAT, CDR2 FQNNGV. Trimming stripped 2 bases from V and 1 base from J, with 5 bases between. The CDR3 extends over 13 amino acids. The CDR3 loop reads CASSLSQNTEAFF. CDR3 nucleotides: TGTGCCAGCAGCTTAAGTCAGAACACTGAAGCTTTCTTT. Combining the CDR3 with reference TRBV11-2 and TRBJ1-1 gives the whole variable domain EAGVAQSPRYKIIEKRQSVAFWCNPISGHATLYWYQQILGQGPKLLIQFQNNGVVDDSQLPKDRFSAERLKGVDSTLKIQPAKLEDSAVYLCASSLSQNTEAFFGQGTRLTVV.

Here the CDR3 reads CASSLQPAGGLGYTF. CDR3 sequence (DNA): TGTGCCAGCAGTTTACAGCCGGCAGGGGGCTTGGGCTACACCTTC. V is TRBV28 and J is TRBJ1-2; the match to TRBD1 covers 8 bases. CDR3 length equals 15 residues. The germline V gene has CDR1 MDHEN and CDR2 SYDVKM. Trimming removed 2 bases from V and 8 bases from J; junction bases left unmatched: 10.